These T cell receptor beta chains were read from a single sample in a study of blood T cells in healthy people across ages. TCRdb called the 5' RACE reads again in MiXCR, with one record for every CDR3 protein. The sample carries roughly 800,000 distinct CDR3 sequences, approximately 25% recorded once. The same data also contributed to another study, on T cells of mothers and their children.

The sequenced sample consisted of blood. These receptors all stem from a boy under 18 in good health. Each CDR3 is given with its conserved first and last residue. D genes are given only for firm matches. Clone sizes are given selectively: once, few, many, or a class where the clone is expanded.

abundance | j_gene | d_gene | v_gene | len | CDR3nt | CDR3aa
- | TRBJ2-1 | - | TRBV7-2 | 16 | TGTGCCAGCAGCTCGACGTGGGGGACTGGATACAATGAGCAGTTCTTC | CASSSTWGTGYNEQFF
- | TRBJ2-2 | - | TRBV5-1 | 15 | TGCGCCAGCAGCTTGGGGGCTTACAGGACCGGGGAGCTGTTTTTT | CASSLGAYRTGELFF
- | TRBJ2-7 | - | TRBV29-1 | 15 | TGCAGCGTTGAAGATAGGACAGACTTCTCCTACGAGCAGTACTTC | CSVEDRTDFSYEQYF
few | TRBJ2-5 | TRBD2 | TRBV7-9 | 13 | TGTGCCAGCAGACCCCGGGGGGAAGAGACCCAGTACTTC | CASRPRGEETQYF
few | TRBJ1-2 | - | TRBV12-3/TRBV12-4 | 14 | TGTGCCAGCAGTTTCGGGGAGGGAAACTATGGCTACACCTTC | CASSFGEGNYGYTF
many | TRBJ1-6 | - | TRBV7-8 | 15 | TGTGCCAGCAGCTCCAGGACAGAAAAAGATTCACCCCTCCACTTT | CASSSRTEKDSPLHF
- | TRBJ2-1 | - | TRBV7-9 | 13 | TGTGCCAGCAGCTGGGCCGATAGCGATGAGCAGTTCTTC | CASSWADSDEQFF
- | TRBJ2-5 | TRBD2 | TRBV29-1 | 13 | TGCAGCGTCAAGACTAGCGGGCCAGAGACCCAGTACTTC | CSVKTSGPETQYF
few | TRBJ2-7 | - | TRBV7-2 | 14 | TGTGCCAGCAGCTTAGTGGTCGACTCCTACGAGCAGTACTTC | CASSLVVDSYEQYF
few | TRBJ1-4 | - | TRBV19 | 14 | TGTGCCAGTAGTATGTGGGGGCAGCATGAAAAACTGTTTTTT | CASSMWGQHEKLFF
- | TRBJ2-1 | - | TRBV5-5 | 11 | TGTGCCAGCAGCTTAATCAGTGAGCAGTTCTTC | CASSLISEQFF
- | TRBJ2-5 | TRBD2 | TRBV28 | 16 | TGTGCCAGCAGCTCGGGCGCAGCGGGGATTCGAGAGACCCAGTACTTC | CASSSGAAGIRETQYF
once | TRBJ2-7 | - | TRBV12-3/TRBV12-4 | 11 | TGTGCCAGCAGCAAAGGGAGAGAGCAGTACTTC | CASSKGREQYF
few | TRBJ2-5 | - | TRBV28 | 14 | TGTGCCAGCAGTCTGACCAGGGAGCCAGAGACCCAGTACTTC | CASSLTREPETQYF
- | TRBJ2-5 | - | TRBV25-1 | 14 | TGTGCCAGCAGTGATATTGGGGTTGGAGAGACCCAGTACTTC | CASSDIGVGETQYF
- | TRBJ2-1 | - | TRBV20-1 | 14 | TGCAGTGCTAAAACACCCACAGGATACAATGAGCAGTTCTTC | CSAKTPTGYNEQFF
- | TRBJ2-3 | - | TRBV7-8 | 17 | TGTGCCAGCAGCTTAGACAGGCACGCGGTGGCCACAGATACGCAGTATTTT | CASSLDRHAVATDTQYF
few | TRBJ2-3 | - | TRBV21-1 | 20 | TGTGCCAGCAGCAAAGTTCTGCGGACAGGGGACCCAGAAGGCACAGATACGCAGTATTTT | CASSKVLRTGDPEGTDTQYF
- | TRBJ1-2 | TRBD1 | TRBV6-2/TRBV6-3 | 14 | TGTGCCAGCACCCCGTGGGACAGGAGCTATGGCTACACCTTC | CASTPWDRSYGYTF
- | TRBJ2-3 | TRBD2 | TRBV29-1 | 19 | TGCAGCGTTGACCCCTCGACTAGCGGGGGCCGTGCTAGCACAGATACGCAGTATTTT | CSVDPSTSGGRASTDTQYF
few | TRBJ2-1 | TRBD2 | TRBV20-1 | 16 | TGCAGTGCCCACACCCTAGCGGGGGGCGACTACAATGAGCAGTTCTTC | CSAHTLAGGDYNEQFF
- | TRBJ2-7 | - | TRBV18 | 17 | TGTGCCAGCTCTATACAGGGGGCTGCGGGGGGCCCCTACGAGCAGTACTTC | CASSIQGAAGGPYEQYF
- | TRBJ1-2 | - | TRBV6-2/TRBV6-3 | 14 | TGTGCCAGCAGTTCCGGGCCGGCCGTGGGCGGCTACACCTTC | CASSSGPAVGGYTF
- | TRBJ1-2 | - | TRBV27 | 15 | TGTGCCAGCATGGGTGAGATGGGCCCCAACTATGGCTACACCTTC | CASMGEMGPNYGYTF
- | TRBJ2-2 | TRBD2 | TRBV27 | 13 | TGTGCCAGCAGTTTATGGGGGGGAGGGGAGCTGTTTTTT | CASSLWGGGELFF
- | TRBJ2-1 | TRBD1 | TRBV20-1 | 13 | TGCAGCCCGGACAGGGCGGCCTACAATGAGCAGTTCTTC | CSPDRAAYNEQFF
few | TRBJ2-2 | TRBD1 | TRBV25-1 | 15 | TGTGCCAGCAGTGAATCAGACAGGGCGGCCGGGGAGCTGTTTTTT | CASSESDRAAGELFF
- | TRBJ2-7 | - | TRBV28 | 15 | TGTGCCAGCAGTTTATTGGGTAAAGGGTCCTACGAGCAGTACTTC | CASSLLGKGSYEQYF
- | TRBJ2-7 | TRBD2 | TRBV5-1 | 14 | TGCGCCAGCAGCCAGACTAGCGCCTCCTACGAGCAGTACTTC | CASSQTSASYEQYF
- | TRBJ2-1 | - | TRBV20-1 | 11 | TGCAGTGCTCCCGATCTTGGTGAGCAGTTCTTC | CSAPDLGEQFF
few | TRBJ2-4 | - | TRBV29-1 | 15 | TGCAGCGTTGAAGGGGACACCAAAGCCAAAAACATTCAGTACTTC | CSVEGDTKAKNIQYF
- | TRBJ2-1 | - | TRBV7-3 | 14 | TGTGCCAGCAGCCCGGACGGCGCCTACAATGAGCAGTTCTTC | CASSPDGAYNEQFF
few | TRBJ2-5 | - | TRBV28 | 12 | TGTGCCAGCAGGGGGGCGAAAGAGACCCAGTACTTC | CASRGAKETQYF
few | TRBJ2-3 | TRBD2 | TRBV11-1 | 17 | TGTGCCAGCAGCCCCAACGGGGCTAGCGGGGACACAGATACGCAGTATTTT | CASSPNGASGDTDTQYF
- | TRBJ2-7 | TRBD1 | TRBV29-1 | 14 | TGCAGCGTTCAGCCGTACAGGGGGCTGGGAGAGCAGTACTTC | CSVQPYRGLGEQYF
few | TRBJ2-1 | - | TRBV6-6 | 14 | TGTGCCAGCAGTTCATCTGCGGGACGGGATGAGCAGTTCTTC | CASSSSAGRDEQFF
few | TRBJ2-7 | TRBD1 | TRBV7-9 | 15 | TGTGCCAGCAGCCAGGGACAGGGGGGCTCCTACGAGCAGTACTTC | CASSQGQGGSYEQYF
few | TRBJ1-5 | TRBD1 | TRBV6-5 | 15 | TGTGCCAGCAGACCAGGGGACAGGGGGGATCAGCCCCAGCATTTT | CASRPGDRGDQPQHF
- | TRBJ2-1 | - | TRBV7-3 | 14 | TGTGCCAGCAGCTTAACGGTAGGGGGTGATGAGCAGTTCTTC | CASSLTVGGDEQFF
few | TRBJ2-2 | - | TRBV6-1 | 17 | TGTGCCAGCACCGACCTTCTGGGGACTGAGAACACCGGGGAGCTGTTTTTT | CASTDLLGTENTGELFF
once | TRBJ1-2 | - | TRBV30 | 13 | TGTGCCTGGAGTTACGCTTCGCTGGCAGGCTACACCTTC | CAWSYASLAGYTF
many | TRBJ2-4 | - | TRBV13 | 16 | TGTGCCAGCAGCATCGGGGGAGGATACCAGAAAAACATTCAGTACTTC | CASSIGGGYQKNIQYF